This entry is about one T cell receptor beta chain. The data originate from a study of technical replicates of blood from a few donors. Trimming at V came to 3 bases and at J to 4 bases, leaving 3 bases not matched to a gene. The germline gives CDR1 SGHDT, CDR2 YYEEEE. The CDR3 loop spans 14 amino acids. Clones were read by immunoSEQ multiplex PCR, and TCRdb kept only the in-frame ones, dropping some. The sample comprises around 60,000 clones, less than 90% of which are singletons, and approximately 5% rests with the top ten. V is TRBV5-6 and J is TRBJ2-3; 9 bases align to TRBD1. Sequences were obtained from PBMCs. This TCR derives from a human donor in good health. Some clones in this sample may be carry-over from other donors' samples. This chain's CDR3 is CASSWDRAADTQYF. The CDR3 DNA follows: TGTGCCAGCAGCTGGGACAGGGCTGCAGATACGCAGTATTTT.